This TCR beta chain is from a study of cytomegalovirus exposure and HLA in healthy donors. The study's findings and limits: Some TCR beta chains (around 180 of them) were listed as cytomegalovirus-associated. Most subjects' HLA-A and HLA-B alleles were reportedly predicted from TCR beta sequences. Later analysis suggested most CMV-associated TCR beta chains were HLA-restricted. When a later analysis compared HLA-associated TCR beta chains with equally common others, the HLA-associated chains turned out to be more clonally expanded and to have lower generation probabilities.

Germline V CDR1 and CDR2: SGHTA, FQGNSA. The CDR3 is 15 amino acids. V lost 1 base and J lost 6, with 16 bases in between. With regard to this clone: The antigen is not known.

With 60 Vbeta and 13 Jbeta primers, the PCR was carried out. Method: immunoSEQ multiplex PCR; TCRdb's copy keeps in-frame clones and lacks some. Of approximately 210,000 clones listed, approximately 85% were seen once; the top ten hold less than 2%. The material sequenced was PBMCs. V usage is TRBV7-2 and J usage is TRBJ2-7, with D tentatively TRBD1 (5 bases). The TCR comes from a girl aged 10-17 years in good health and CMV-seropositive. DNA of the CDR3: TGTGCCAGCAGCTTAGGGGGCCTGATGTCGGTCGAGCAGTACTTC. Its protein product is CASSLGGLMSVEQYF.